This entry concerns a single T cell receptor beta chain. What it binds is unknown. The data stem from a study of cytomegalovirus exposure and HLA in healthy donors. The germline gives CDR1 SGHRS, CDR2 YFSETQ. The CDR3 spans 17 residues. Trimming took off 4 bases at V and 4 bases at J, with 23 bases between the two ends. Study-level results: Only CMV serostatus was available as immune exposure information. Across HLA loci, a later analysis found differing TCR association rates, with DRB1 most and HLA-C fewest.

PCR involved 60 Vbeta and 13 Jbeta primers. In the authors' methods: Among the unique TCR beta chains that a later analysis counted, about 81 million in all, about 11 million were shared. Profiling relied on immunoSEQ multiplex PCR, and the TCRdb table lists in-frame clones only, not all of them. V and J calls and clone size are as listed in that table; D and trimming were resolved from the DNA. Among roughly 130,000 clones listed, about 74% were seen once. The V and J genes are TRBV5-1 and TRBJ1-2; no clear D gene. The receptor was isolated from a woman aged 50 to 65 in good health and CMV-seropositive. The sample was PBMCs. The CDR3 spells CASSRPTSRPGLYGYTF. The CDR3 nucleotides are TGCGCCAGCAGCCGTCCAACCAGTCGGCCTGGGCTCTATGGCTACACCTTC.